What follows are 5 T cell receptor beta chains derived from one specimen sequenced in a study of shared clonotypes between healthy human individuals. Naivety among CD8 cells was defined by CD45RO negativity and positive CCR7 selection, thereby excluding terminally differentiated effector memory CD45RA+ cells. This table comes from immunoSEQ multiplex PCR, and its TCRdb copy is limited to in-frame clones, with some not included. The data show 800,000 to 950,000 clones, roughly 96% seen once. Material: naive CD8+ T cells sorted from blood. Source of these receptors: a man aged 25 to 40 in good health.

V and J are TRBV4-3 and TRBJ2-2; 9 bases are shared with TRBD1. This CDR3 spans 16 amino acids. CDR1 is LGHNA, CDR2 YSLEER, per germline. The ends lost 2 bases at V and 4 bases at J; junction bases unmatched: 5. The CDR3 DNA sequence: TGCGCCAGCAGCCAAATCGGGACAGGGCGCACCGGGGAGCTGTTTTTT. Protein product: CASSQIGTGRTGELFF.

The CDR3 sequence: CASTQGLNEQFF. The CDR3 region has the DNA TGTGCCAGTACCCAGGGGCTTAATGAGCAGTTCTTC. V is TRBV19 and J is TRBJ2-1; maybe TRBD1 (6 bases). Trimming took off 7 bases at V and 7 bases at J, with 11 bases between the two ends. Looked up from germline, CDR1 is LNHDA and CDR2 is SQIVND (reference sequence). The CDR3 has 12 amino acids. The full variable domain, in which reference TRBV19 and TRBJ2-1 provide the parts outside the CDR3, is DGGITQSPKYLFRKEGQNVTLSCEQNLNHDAMYWYRQDPGQGLRLIYYSQIVNDFQKGDIAEGYSVSREKKESFPLTVTSAQKNPTAFYLCASTQGLNEQFFGPGTRLTVL.

This clone occurred once. The chain uses TRBV5-1 and TRBJ2-7; 12 nucleotides line up with TRBD2. CDR3 size: 16 residues. Germline CDR1 and CDR2: SGHRS and YFSETQ. The V and J ends lost 4 bases and 4 bases, in that order; junction bases with no gene match: 9. The CDR3 DNA is TGCGCCAGCAGCACGGGACTAGCGGGCATTAATTACGAGCAGTACTTC. Amino acids: CASSTGLAGINYEQYF.

This chain uses TRBV28 with TRBJ2-2; D is ambiguous. The CDR3 is 15 residues long. Between the trimmed V and J ends, which lost 5 bases and 1 base, there was a span of 11 bases. The germline V gene encodes CDR1 MDHEN and CDR2 SYDVKM. The chain's CDR3 is CASSPRRKNTGELFF. The CDR3 DNA is TGTGCCAGCAGTCCCCGACGGAAGAACACCGGGGAGCTGTTTTTT.

The chain carries TRBV27 and TRBJ2-1, with D possibly TRBD2 on 5 matching bases. The V gene lost 1 base and the J gene lost 8 bases, with 12 bases spanning the gap. The CDR3 is 14 amino acids. CDR1 and CDR2 (germline): MNHEY, SMNVEV (reference sequence). CDR3 DNA sequence: TGTGCCAGCAGTTTATGGTCTCTAGCCGATGAGCAGTTCTTC. Translation: CASSLWSLADEQFF.